The 14 T cell receptor beta chains in this list originate from one sample, sequenced in a study of shared clonotypes between healthy human individuals. Profiled with immunoSEQ multiplex PCR; TCRdb holds only in-frame clones, not every one. Among some 650,000 clones, almost 97% were seen once, and the ten largest hold 0.045% to 0.06%. Material for sequencing was naive CD4+ T cells sorted from blood. Subset given: CD45RA+ positively selected. These receptors came from a woman aged 25 to 45 in good health.

The chain combines TRBV2 with TRBJ2-3; D is ambiguous. The CDR3 sequence is 15 residues long. The germline V gene has CDR1 SNHLY and CDR2 FYNNEI. Trimming shortened V by 7 bases and J by 0 bases, and 14 bases separated the two germline ends. The CDR3 DNA sequence: TGTGCCAGCAACTGGCCGGCTCTCAGCACAGATACGCAGTATTTT. Its protein product is CASNWPALSTDTQYF.

The CDR3 reads CASSPPNRGQVQETQYF. CDR3 nucleotides: TGTGCCAGCAGTCCCCCCAACAGGGGGCAGGTCCAAGAGACCCAGTACTTC. The gene calls are TRBV5-4 and TRBJ2-5, with 9 bases identical to TRBD1. The CDR3 covers 17 residues. After removal of 5 bases from V and 1 base from J, the junction contained 12 bases not matched to a gene. The V gene's germline CDR1 is SGHNT and CDR2 YYREEE (reference sequence).

The J gene is TRBJ2-7, the V gene TRBV5-5, with D hard to call. Germline CDR1 and CDR2: SGHKS and YYEKEE (reference sequence). The CDR3 is 15 residues long. V shed 9 bases and J shed 1 base, with 20 bases lying between them. CDR3 DNA sequence: TGTGCCACCTCTCCCAGCCCCGGAATGTCCTACGAGCAGTACTTC. This encodes CATSPSPGMSYEQYF.

J is TRBJ1-1 and V is TRBV28; unclear D gene. Germline CDR1 and CDR2: MDHEN and SYDVKM. The CDR3 covers 12 residues. V shed 4 bases and J shed 11 bases, with 14 bases lying between them. The CDR3 sequence is CASSSSYEMAFF. In DNA form, the CDR3 reads TGTGCCAGCAGTTCCTCGTATGAAATGGCTTTCTTT.

J is TRBJ2-1 and V is TRBV4-2; 7 positions match TRBD2. CDR1 is LGHNA and CDR2 is YNFKEQ in the germline V gene. V was pared by 8 bases and J by 0 bases, with 13 bases of the junction left unmatched. The CDR3 extends over 17 amino acids. The CDR3: CASSPTLAAPSYNEQFF. The DNA of the CDR3 is TGTGCCAGCTCCCCCACTCTAGCGGCTCCCTCCTACAATGAGCAGTTCTTC.

V is TRBV7-9 and J is TRBJ1-2; D is possibly TRBD1 (6 bases). Germline CDR1 and CDR2: SEHNR and FQNEAQ (reference sequence). This CDR3 contains 14 residues. Trimming stripped 2 bases from V and 4 bases from J, with 11 bases between. This CDR3 reads CASSLIQGVYGYTF. The CDR3 bases are TGTGCCAGCAGCTTAATACAGGGAGTCTATGGCTACACCTTC.

The CDR3, as DNA: TGTGCCAGCAGCGCCAGTGGACAGGGAAACACCATATATTTT. Translated: CASSASGQGNTIYF. J is TRBJ1-3 and V is TRBV9; a weak D match, TRBD1 (6 bases). V was cut by 3 bases and J by 4 bases, with 11 bases left in between. Per germline, CDR1 SGDLS and CDR2 YYNGEE. This CDR3 is built from 14 residues. Filled out from reference TRBV9 and TRBJ1-3, the complete variable domain reads DSGVTQTPKHLITATGQRVTLRCSPRSGDLSVYWYQQSLDQGLQFLIQYYNGEERAKGNILERFSAQQFPDLHSELNLSSLELGDSALYFCASSASGQGNTIYFGEGSWLTVV.

The J gene is TRBJ2-1, the V gene TRBV19; TRBD2 matches 10 bases. Germline V gene lookup returns CDR1 LNHDA and CDR2 SQIVND (reference sequence). The CDR3 is 16 residues long. Unmatched junction bases numbered 7, after V lost 3 bases and J lost 5 bases. The CDR3, as DNA: TGTGCCAGTAGTATGTTGCTACTAGCGGGAAACAATGAGCAGTTCTTC. This gives the protein CASSMLLLAGNNEQFF.

The J gene is TRBJ1-5, the V gene TRBV6-1, with 10 bases identical to TRBD1. This CDR3 contains 15 residues. The V and J ends lost 4 bases and 9 bases, in that order; junction bases with no gene match: 9. CDR1 is MNHNS, CDR2 SASEGT, per germline. The DNA for the CDR3 is TGTGCCAGCAGTGGGGACAGGGGAAGGTATTCGCCCCAGCATTTT. It translates to CASSGDRGRYSPQHF.

This clone was found once. The chain recombines TRBV27 with TRBJ2-7, with TRBD2 matching over 10 bases. This CDR3 is 16 amino acids long. Losses at the gene ends were 6 bases for V and 2 bases for J; bases not matched to a gene: 10. Germline CDR1 is MNHEY and CDR2 is SMNVEV (reference sequence). CDR3 residues: CASRPNPAGGPYEQYF. DNA for the CDR3: TGTGCCAGCAGACCAAATCCAGCGGGAGGGCCCTACGAGCAGTACTTC.

The chain is built from TRBV23-1 and TRBJ2-1; 10 bases align to TRBD1. TRBV23-1 is an ORF, and what it does is uncertain. V dropped 9 bases and J dropped 8; count of bases not matched to a gene: 7. This CDR3 has 13 residues. The CDR3 DNA sequence: TGCGCCAGTTGGACAGGGGGGCCCCATGAGCAGTTCTTC. This sequence encodes CASWTGGPHEQFF.

Points on this clone: Other DNA sequences from this sample encode an identical CDR3 as well. V gene TRBV11-2 combines with J gene TRBJ2-7; D ambiguous. Per the germline V gene, CDR1 is SGHAT and CDR2 is FQNNGV. V gave up 0 bases and J gave up 4 bases, with 4 bases separating them. CDR3 length: 12 amino acids. The CDR3 region is CASSLDRYEQYF. The CDR3, as DNA: TGTGCCAGCAGCTTAGATAGATACGAGCAGTACTTC.

The CDR3 nucleotides read TGTGCTCGGGGGGGACAGAGTGTCGCCTACGAGCAGTACTTC. Encoded protein: CARGGQSVAYEQYF. The chain carries TRBV30 and TRBJ2-7, with D perhaps matching TRBD2 (8 bases). The germline gives CDR1 GTSNPN, CDR2 SVGIG (reference sequence). This CDR3 has 14 residues.

The chain recombines TRBV19 with TRBJ2-2; 7 bases match TRBD2. V shed 3 bases, J shed 2 bases, and the junction held 6 bases outside the gene matches. The CDR3 length is 16 residues. Germline V CDR1 and CDR2: LNHDA, SQIVND (reference sequence). CDR3 region: CASSIRASGNTGELFF. As DNA, the CDR3 is TGTGCCAGTAGTATTAGGGCTAGCGGTAACACCGGGGAGCTGTTTTTT.